The present TCR beta chain was sequenced within a study of T cell repertoires in cytomegalovirus infection. Trimming left V 8 bases short and J 3 bases short, with 10 bases between. The germline gives CDR1 SGHTA, CDR2 FQGNSA. The CDR3 length is 12 residues. Overall study findings and caveats: In two of eight donors, the top clonotype was HLA-C-restricted CMV-specific.

Using its own MiXCR run on the reads, TCRdb lists one record per CDR3 protein. The sample holds some 480,000 distinct CDR3 sequences; around 35% are singletons and the top ten take roughly 15%. This clonotype came up many times. Its cognate antigen is unknown. The receptor was isolated from a human donor in good health (CMV status not recorded). Some clones in this sample may be carry-over from other donors' samples. This rearrangement joins TRBV7-2 to TRBJ2-5, with D possibly being TRBD1 (5 bases). The sequencing here drew on cultured PBMCs, taken from culture after CMV antigen stimulation. CDR3 sequence reads: CASRKGEETQYF. CDR3 DNA: TGTGCCAGCCGGAAAGGGGAAGAGACCCAGTACTTC.